Below, 2 T cell receptor beta chains from the same sample are listed, as sequenced in a study of tumor and adjacent non-tumor tissue in lung cancer. A modified ARM-PCR protocol with three rounds of nested PCR amplified TCRbeta. TCRdb reprocessed the multiplex PCR reads with MiXCR, giving one entry per CDR3 protein. The repertoire holds about 110,000 distinct CDR3 sequences, with more than 70% as singletons. The template was RNA from unsorted bulk tissue. The sequenced sample was lung tumor tissue. The receptors come from a woman aged 60-75 years with non-small cell lung cancer.

This clonotype was counted ten times or more. This chain joins TRBV6-5 and TRBJ1-5, with 9 positions matching TRBD1. The CDR3 is 18 residues long. The germline CDR1 and CDR2 sequences are MNHEY and SVGAGI. V lost 5 bases, J lost 6 bases, and 17 bases stayed unmatched. The CDR3 DNA reads TGTGCCAGCAGTCCCACGGTATCCGGGACAGGGTCGAGTCAGCCCCAGCATTTT. Amino acid sequence: CASSPTVSGTGSSQPQHF.

This clonotype showed up just once. This sequence may be a read error, since a much larger clone differs from it by one base. V usage is TRBV6-2 or TRBV6-3 and J usage is TRBJ1-2; no clear D gene. V was cut by 6 bases and J by 3 bases, with 17 bases left in between. The V gene's germline CDR1 is MNHEY and CDR2 SVGEGT. This CDR3 contains 15 residues. The CDR3 nucleotides read TGTGCCAGCAGATACCCACCAACGACCTACTATGGCTACACCTTC. Encoded protein: CASRYPPTTYYGYTF.